A single sample gave rise to the 2 T cell receptor beta chains below, sequenced in a study of T cell responses to AZD1222 COVID-19 vaccine. Method: immunoSEQ multiplex PCR; TCRdb's copy keeps in-frame clones and lacks some. This sample has roughly 170,000 clones, with 85% to 95% found just once. The material was peripheral blood, obtained 28 days after the second AZD1222 dose. The source of these receptors is an adult who received the AZD1222 COVID-19 vaccine.

V gene TRBV7-9 combines with J gene TRBJ2-2, with 7 bases that match TRBD1. The trim removed 3 bases at V and 7 bases at J, leaving 8 bases unmatched. CDR1 and CDR2 (germline): SEHNR, FQNEAQ (reference sequence). This CDR3 contains 15 residues. CDR3 DNA sequence: TGTGCCAGCAGCTTTAGACAGGGCGTAGGCGGGGAGCTGTTTTTT. Protein sequence: CASSFRQGVGGELFF.

The CDR3, as DNA: TGCGCCAGCAGCCAAGATTGGACAGCGACCTACGAGCAGTACTTC. This codes for CASSQDWTATYEQYF. The chain is built from TRBV4-1 and TRBJ2-7; the D gene is possibly TRBD1 (6 bases). This CDR3 is 15 amino acids long. Trimming pared 0 bases from V and 2 bases from J, leaving 11 bases between. Looked up from germline, CDR1 is MGHRA and CDR2 is YSYEKL.